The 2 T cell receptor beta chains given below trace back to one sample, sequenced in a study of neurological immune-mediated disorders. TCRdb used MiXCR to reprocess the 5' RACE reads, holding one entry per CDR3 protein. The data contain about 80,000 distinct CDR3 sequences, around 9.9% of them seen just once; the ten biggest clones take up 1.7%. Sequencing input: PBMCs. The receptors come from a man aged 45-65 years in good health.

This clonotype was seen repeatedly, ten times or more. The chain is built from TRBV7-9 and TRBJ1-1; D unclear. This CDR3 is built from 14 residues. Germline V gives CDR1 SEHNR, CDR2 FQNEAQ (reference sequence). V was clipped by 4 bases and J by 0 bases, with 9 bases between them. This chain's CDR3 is CASSSISVNTEAFF. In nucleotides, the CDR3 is TGTGCCAGCAGCTCGATATCGGTGAACACTGAAGCTTTCTTT.

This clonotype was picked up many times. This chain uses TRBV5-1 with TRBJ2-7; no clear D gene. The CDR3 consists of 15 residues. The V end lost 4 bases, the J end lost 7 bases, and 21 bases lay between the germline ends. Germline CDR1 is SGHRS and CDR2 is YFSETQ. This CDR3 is CASSPGGARPTEQYF. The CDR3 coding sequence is TGCGCCAGCAGCCCGGGCGGTGCCCGGCCGACAGAGCAGTACTTC.